The entry below describes one T cell receptor beta chain. In the authors' workflow: Reference gene primer amplification gave nucleated cell count estimates. Generated by immunoSEQ multiplex PCR, the TCRdb table keeps only in-frame clones and is missing some. V and J calls plus clone size are reproduced from that table; the DNA served to infer D and trimming. The data contain around 51,000 clones, roughly nine tenths of them singletons. This record belongs to a study of blood T cell repertoires in COVID-19. Germline CDR1 LGHDT, CDR2 YNNKEL (reference sequence). V was pared by 4 bases and J by 1 base, with 6 bases of the junction left unmatched. The CDR3 totals 17 residues.

The sequenced sample consisted of peripheral blood. The receptor's source is a man between 65 and 85 years old with acute or convalescent COVID-19. This chain connects TRBV3-1 (or the pseudogene TRBV3-2) to TRBJ2-3; 12 bases map to TRBD2. CDR3 sequence: CASSPGTSGFRTDTQYF. The CDR3 nucleotides read TGTGCCAGCAGCCCCGGGACTAGCGGGTTCCGCACAGATACGCAGTATTTT.